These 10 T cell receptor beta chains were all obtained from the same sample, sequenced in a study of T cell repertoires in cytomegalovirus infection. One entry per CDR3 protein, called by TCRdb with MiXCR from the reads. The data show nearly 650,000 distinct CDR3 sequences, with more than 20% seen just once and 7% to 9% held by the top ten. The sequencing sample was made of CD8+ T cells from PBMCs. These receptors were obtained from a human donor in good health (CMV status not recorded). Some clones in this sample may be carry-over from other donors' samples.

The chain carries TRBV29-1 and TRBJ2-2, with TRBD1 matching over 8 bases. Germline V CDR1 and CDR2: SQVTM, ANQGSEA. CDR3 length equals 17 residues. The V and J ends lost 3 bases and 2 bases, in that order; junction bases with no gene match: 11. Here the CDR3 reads CSVDGVRTGRNTGELFF. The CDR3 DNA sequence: TGCAGCGTTGATGGGGTCCGGACAGGGAGAAACACCGGGGAGCTGTTTTTT.

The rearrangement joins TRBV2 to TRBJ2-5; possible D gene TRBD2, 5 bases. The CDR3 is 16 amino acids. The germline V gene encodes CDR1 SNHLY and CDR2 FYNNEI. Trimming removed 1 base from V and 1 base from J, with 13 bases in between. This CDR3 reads CASSEGRLRGQETQYF. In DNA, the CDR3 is TGTGCCAGCAGTGAAGGGCGTCTCCGGGGCCAAGAGACCCAGTACTTC.

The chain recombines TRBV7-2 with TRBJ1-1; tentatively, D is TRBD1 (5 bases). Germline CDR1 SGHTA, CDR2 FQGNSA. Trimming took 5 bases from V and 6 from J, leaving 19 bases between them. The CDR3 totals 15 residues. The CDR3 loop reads CASSLPGTWDAEAFF. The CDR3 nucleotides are TGTGCCAGCAGCCTACCCGGGACCTGGGACGCTGAAGCTTTCTTT. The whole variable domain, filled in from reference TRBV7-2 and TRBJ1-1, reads GAGVSQSPSNKVTEKGKDVELRCDPISGHTALYWYRQSLGQGLEFLIYFQGNSAPDKSGLPSDRFSAERTGGSVSTLTIQRTQQEDSAVYLCASSLPGTWDAEAFFGQGTRLTVV.

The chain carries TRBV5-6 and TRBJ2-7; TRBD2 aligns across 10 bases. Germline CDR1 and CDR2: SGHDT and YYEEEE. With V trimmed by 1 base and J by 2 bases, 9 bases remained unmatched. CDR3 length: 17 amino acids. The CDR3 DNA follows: TGTGCCAGCAGCTTGTACCTAGCGGGGGTTCTTACCTACGAGCAGTACTTC. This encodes CASSLYLAGVLTYEQYF. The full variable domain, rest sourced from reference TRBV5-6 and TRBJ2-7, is DAGVTQSPTHLIKTRGQQVTLRCSPKSGHDTVSWYQQALGQGPQFIFQYYEEEERQRGNFPDRFSGHQFPNYSSELNVNALLLGDSALYLCASSLYLAGVLTYEQYFGPGTRLTVT.

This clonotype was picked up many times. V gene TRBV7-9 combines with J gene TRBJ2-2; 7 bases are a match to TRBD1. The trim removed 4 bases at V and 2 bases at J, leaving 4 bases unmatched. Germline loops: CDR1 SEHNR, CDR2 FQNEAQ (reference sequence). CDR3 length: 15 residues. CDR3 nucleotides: TGTGCCAGCAGCTACAGGGGCGGTAACACCGGGGAGCTGTTTTTT. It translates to CASSYRGGNTGELFF.

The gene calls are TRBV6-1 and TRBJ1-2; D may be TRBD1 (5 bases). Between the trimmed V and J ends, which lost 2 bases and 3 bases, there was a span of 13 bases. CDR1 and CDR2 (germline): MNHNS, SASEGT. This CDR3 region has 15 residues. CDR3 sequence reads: CASSENHRGYYGYTF. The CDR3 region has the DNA TGTGCCAGCAGTGAAAACCACCGGGGCTACTATGGCTACACCTTC.

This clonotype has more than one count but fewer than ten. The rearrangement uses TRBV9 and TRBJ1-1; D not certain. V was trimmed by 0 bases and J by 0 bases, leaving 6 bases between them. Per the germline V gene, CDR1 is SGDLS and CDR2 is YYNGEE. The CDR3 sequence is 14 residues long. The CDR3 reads CASSVEGLNTEAFF. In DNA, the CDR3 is TGTGCCAGCAGCGTAGAGGGCTTGAACACTGAAGCTTTCTTT.

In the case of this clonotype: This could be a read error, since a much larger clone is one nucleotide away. The CDR3 loop is CASSFVGRTLSYEQYV. The CDR3 DNA is TGTGCCAGCAGCTTTGTTGGCCGAACATTATCCTACGAGCAGTACGTC. This chain links TRBV7-2 with TRBJ2-7; D gene uncertain. V lost 3 bases and J lost 1, with 16 bases in between. Germline CDR1 is SGHTA and CDR2 is FQGNSA. CDR3 size: 16 residues.

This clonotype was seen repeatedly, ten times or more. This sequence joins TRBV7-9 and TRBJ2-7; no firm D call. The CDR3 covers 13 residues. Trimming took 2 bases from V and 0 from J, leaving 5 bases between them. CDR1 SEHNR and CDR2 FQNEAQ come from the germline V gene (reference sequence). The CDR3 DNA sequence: TGTGCCAGCAGCTTAAGGATCTCCTACGAGCAGTACTTC. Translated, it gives CASSLRISYEQYF.

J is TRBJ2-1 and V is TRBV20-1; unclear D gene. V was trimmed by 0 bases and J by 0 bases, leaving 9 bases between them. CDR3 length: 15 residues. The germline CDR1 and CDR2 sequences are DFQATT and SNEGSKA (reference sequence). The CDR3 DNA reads TGCAGTGCTAGAGAGGTCCCAAGCTCCTACAATGAGCAGTTCTTC. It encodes CSAREVPSSYNEQFF.